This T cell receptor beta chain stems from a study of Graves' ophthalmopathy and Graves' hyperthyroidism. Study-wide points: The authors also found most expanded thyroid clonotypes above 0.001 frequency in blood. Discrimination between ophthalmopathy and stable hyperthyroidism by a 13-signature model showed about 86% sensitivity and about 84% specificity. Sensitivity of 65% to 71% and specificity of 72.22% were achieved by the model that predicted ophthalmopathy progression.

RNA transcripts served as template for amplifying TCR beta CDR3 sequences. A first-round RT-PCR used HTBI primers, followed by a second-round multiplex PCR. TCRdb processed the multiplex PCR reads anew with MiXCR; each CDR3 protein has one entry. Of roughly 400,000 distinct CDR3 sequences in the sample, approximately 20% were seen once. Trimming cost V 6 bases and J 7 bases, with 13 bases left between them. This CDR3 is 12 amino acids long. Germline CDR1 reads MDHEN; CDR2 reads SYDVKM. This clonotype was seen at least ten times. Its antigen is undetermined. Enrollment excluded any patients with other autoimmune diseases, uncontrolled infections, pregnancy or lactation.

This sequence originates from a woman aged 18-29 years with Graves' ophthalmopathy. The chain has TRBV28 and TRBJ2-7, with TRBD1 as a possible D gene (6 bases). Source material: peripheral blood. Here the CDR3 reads CASRSGRGEQYF. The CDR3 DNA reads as TGTGCCAGCAGGTCAGGAAGGGGGGAGCAGTACTTC.